Listed below are T cell receptor beta chains from one sample, sequenced in a study of cytomegalovirus exposure and HLA in healthy donors. Profiled with immunoSEQ multiplex PCR; TCRdb holds only in-frame clones, not every one. The sample shows 120,000 or so clones, approximately 84% of them seen only once. The specimen was PBMCs. These TCRs come from a man between 18 and 35 years old in good health and CMV-seropositive. Each CDR3 is given with its conserved first and last residue. The D gene is left open where the match is weak. Size is stated for part of the rows, as once, few or many counts, or as a class when the clone is expanded.

j_call clone_size d_call v_call cdr3_length cdr3_nt cdr3_aa
TRBJ2-3 NA NA TRBV25-1 15 TGTGCCAGCAGTGAGACGGGGTCTGTCACAGATACGCAGTATTTT CASSETGSVTDTQYF
TRBJ2-7 NA TRBD1 TRBV4-3 14 TGCGCCAGCAGCCCTCGGACAGGGGCCTACGAGCAGTACTTC CASSPRTGAYEQYF
TRBJ1-1 NA NA TRBV11-2 14 TGTGCCAGCAGCTTAGCGGGGGTCGGCTCTGAAGCTTTCTTT CASSLAGVGSEAFF
TRBJ1-2 NA NA TRBV19 12 TGTGCCAGTAGTATTCGTCACTATGGCTACACCTTC CASSIRHYGYTF
TRBJ2-1 NA NA TRBV29-1 12 TGCAGGGCCCGTACCTCAGGGCTGGAGCAGTTCTTC CRARTSGLEQFF
TRBJ1-2 NA NA TRBV9 15 TGTGCCAGCAGCCAACAGACAGCCACTAACTATGGCTACACCTTC CASSQQTATNYGYTF
TRBJ2-5 NA TRBD2 TRBV7-2 15 TGTGCCAGCAGCTTCCAAGCGGGATCGGGGGAGACCCAGTACTTC CASSFQAGSGETQYF
TRBJ1-2 few NA TRBV11-2 16 TGTGCCAGCAGCTTTGGGCAGGGGATGGCCAACTATGGCTACACCTTC CASSFGQGMANYGYTF
TRBJ2-7 NA TRBD1 TRBV12-5 14 TGTGCTAGCGGAGAGACAGGGACGATCTACGAGCAGTACTTC CASGETGTIYEQYF
TRBJ2-7 once TRBD1 TRBV14 13 TGTGCCAGCAGCGTCGGACAGGGAGGCGAGCAGTACTTC CASSVGQGGEQYF
TRBJ1-4 NA NA TRBV30 14 TGTGCCTGGAGTGTCGGCAGGGGCAATGAAAAACTGTTTTTT CAWSVGRGNEKLFF
TRBJ1-1 NA TRBD1 TRBV2 12 TGTGCCAGGGGGACAGTCAATGCTGAAGCTTTCTTT CARGTVNAEAFF
TRBJ2-7 NA TRBD1 TRBV7-9 14 TGTGCCAGCAGCTACGACAGGGATCTCTATGAGCAGTACTTC CASSYDRDLYEQYF
TRBJ2-5 NA TRBD1 TRBV6-1 13 TGTGCCAGCAGCCGGGACAGCGGCCCCCCTTGGTACTTC CASSRDSGPPWYF
TRBJ2-5 NA NA TRBV9 15 TGTGCCAGCAGCACACAGGGATTTGGACTGGAGACCCAGTACTTC CASSTQGFGLETQYF
TRBJ1-2 NA NA TRBV6-5 13 TGTGCCAGTGGGGCAGGAGCTAACTATGGCTACACCTTC CASGAGANYGYTF
TRBJ2-1 NA TRBD2 TRBV5-1 16 TGCGCCAGCAGCTTCGCTGTGACTAGCGGGACCAATGAGCAGTTCTTC CASSFAVTSGTNEQFF
TRBJ2-2 NA TRBD2 TRBV7-8 16 TGTGCCAGCAGCCCGAGACTAGCGGGGGGGCCCGGGGAGCTGTTTTTT CASSPRLAGGPGELFF
TRBJ2-1 NA TRBD1 TRBV30 14 TGTGCCTACGAACCGGACAGGGGGAGGGGTGAGCAGTTCTTC CAYEPDRGRGEQFF
TRBJ1-5 NA TRBD1 TRBV7-8 16 TGTGCCAGCAGCGCTAACAGGGGCCAGGGAGGTCAGCCCCAGCATTTT CASSANRGQGGQPQHF
TRBJ1-6 NA TRBD1 TRBV4-1 14 TGCGCCAGCAGCGACACGACAGGGTGGCAACCCCTCCACTTT CASSDTTGWQPLHF
TRBJ1-2 NA TRBD1 TRBV6-1 14 TGTGCCAGCAGTGAAACGGACAGGGGGCTTGGCTACACCTTC CASSETDRGLGYTF
TRBJ1-1 NA NA TRBV7-2 13 TGTGCCAGCAGCTTATACCAGGGGATCGTGGCTTTCTTT CASSLYQGIVAFF
TRBJ1-1 NA NA TRBV5-5 14 TGTGCCAGCAGCTTGATTCCCGGGGAGGGTGAAGCTTTCTTT CASSLIPGEGEAFF
TRBJ2-1 NA TRBD2 TRBV9 15 TGTGCCAGCAGCGAATTGGGGGGGACTTACAATGAGCAGTTCTTC CASSELGGTYNEQFF
TRBJ1-3 NA TRBD1 TRBV18 19 TGTGCCAGCTCACAAACCTTTGGGACAGGAAAACTCTCTGGAAACACCATATATTTT CASSQTFGTGKLSGNTIYF